The 14 T cell receptor beta chains reported below all come from one sample, sequenced in a study of human T cells and chemical hapten exposure. Specified time point: patch test 2, 6 weeks after DPC sensitization. Specified treatment: therapeutic diphenylcyclopropenone sensitization with weekly scalp DPC. From the RACE reads, TCRdb called clonotypes with MiXCR, one entry per CDR3 protein. Among just over 350,000 distinct CDR3 sequences listed, more than 5% were seen once. Sample: whole blood, taken in connection with sensitization to the hapten diphenylcyclopropenone (DPC). The source of these receptors is a woman between 18 and 29 years old with alopecia areata. Some clones in this sample may be carry-over from other donors' samples.

This clonotype appeared many times. The chain joins TRBV11-2 to TRBJ2-1; no reliable D call. CDR3 length: 10 residues. The germline V and J ends were trimmed by 2 bases and 10 bases, with 3 bases remaining between them. CDR1 and CDR2 from the germline V gene are SGHAT and FQNNGV. Here the CDR3 DNA reads TGTGCCAGCAGCTTAACCGAGCAGTTCTTC. This codes for CASSLTEQFF. The full variable domain, rest sourced from reference TRBV11-2 and TRBJ2-1, is EAGVAQSPRYKIIEKRQSVAFWCNPISGHATLYWYQQILGQGPKLLIQFQNNGVVDDSQLPKDRFSAERLKGVDSTLKIQPAKLEDSAVYLCASSLTEQFFGPGTRLTVL.

This clonotype was observed a handful of times. The chain joins TRBV6-5 to TRBJ2-7, with D unclear. V was cut by 7 bases and J by 0 bases, with 10 bases left in between. Germline loops: CDR1 MNHEY, CDR2 SVGAGI. The CDR3 covers 13 residues. The CDR3 protein is CASTPRDSYEQYF. For the CDR3, the DNA is TGTGCCAGCACCCCGCGAGACTCCTACGAGCAGTACTTC.

This clonotype was recorded a few times. This chain's CDR3 is CASGEANGGPEDTQYF. The CDR3 DNA follows: TGCGCCAGCGGAGAGGCTAACGGGGGACCGGAGGATACGCAGTATTTT. This rearrangement joins TRBV4-1 to TRBJ2-3; a possible D gene is TRBD2 (6 bases). Germline CDR1 MGHRA, CDR2 YSYEKL. The V end was cut by 8 bases, the J end by 6 bases, with 24 bases between. This CDR3 is built from 16 residues.

Only a few counts were recorded for this clonotype. The chain combines TRBV24-1 with TRBJ2-1, with D uncertain. Trimming stripped 4 bases from V and 2 bases from J, with 8 bases between. Germline-derived CDR1 and CDR2 are KGHDR and SFDVKD. The CDR3 contains 14 residues. CDR3 residues: CATSDLNTYNEQFF. The CDR3 DNA is TGTGCCACCAGTGACCTTAATACCTACAATGAGCAGTTCTTC.

This clonotype came up a few times. The chain links TRBV7-2 to TRBJ1-2; 7 bases are a match to TRBD1. With 4 bases clipped from V and 2 bases from J, the junction kept 4 bases outside the gene matches. This CDR3 has 14 amino acids. Germline values: CDR1 SGHTA, CDR2 FQGNSA. CDR3 bases: TGTGCCAGCAGCTCAGCACAGGGGAACTATGGCTACACCTTC. Its protein is CASSSAQGNYGYTF.

The CDR3 protein is CAIRPGEAGNTIYF. The CDR3, as DNA: TGTGCCATCAGGCCAGGTGAGGCTGGAAACACCATATATTTT. The chain employs TRBV10-3 and TRBJ1-3; D call uncertain. Germline V gene sequence: CDR1 ENHRY, CDR2 SYGVKD. There are 14 residues in the CDR3. Trimming shortened V by 6 bases and J by 2 bases, and 11 bases separated the two germline ends.

The genes are TRBV9 and TRBJ1-4; the D gene is possibly TRBD1 (5 bases). Between the trimmed V and J ends, which lost 2 bases and 3 bases, there was a span of 8 bases. The CDR3 spans 14 residues. Germline V lookup: CDR1 SGDLS, CDR2 YYNGEE. CDR3 nucleotide sequence: TGTGCCAGCAGCGTGACAGCCTCTAATGAAAAACTGTTTTTT. Translating gives CASSVTASNEKLFF.

This clonotype was seen only a few times. The CDR3 region is CASSWARDTQYF. The CDR3 bases are TGTGCCAGCAGCTGGGCCCGGGATACGCAGTATTTT. The chain uses TRBV3-1 and TRBJ2-3; D remains unclear. V lost 5 bases, J lost 6 bases, and 9 bases lay in between. CDR1 and CDR2 (germline): LGHDT, YNNKEL (reference sequence). The CDR3 consists of 12 residues.

V is TRBV6-5 and J is TRBJ1-2; 9 bases are a match to TRBD1. In germline, CDR1 is MNHEY, CDR2 SVGAGI. The CDR3 extends over 13 amino acids. V lost 5 bases to trimming and J lost 8 bases; unmatched junction nucleotides: 6. The DNA of the CDR3 is TGTGCCAGCAGTGTACAGGGGGCGCGGGGCTACACCTTC. As protein: CASSVQGARGYTF.

V usage is TRBV28 and J usage is TRBJ2-3; 11 bases are a match to TRBD1. Germline-derived CDR1 and CDR2 are MDHEN and SYDVKM. The CDR3 is 17 residues long. V trimming: 3 bases; J trimming: 2 bases; junction bases outside the gene matches: 7. CDR3 bases: TGTGCCAGCAGTTTGGGTAGGACAGGGGGCTCCACAGATACGCAGTATTTT. Protein product: CASSLGRTGGSTDTQYF.

The gene calls are TRBV13 and TRBJ2-5, with 11 nucleotides matching TRBD2. Losses at the gene ends were 3 bases for V and 2 bases for J; bases not matched to a gene: 5. This CDR3 comprises 16 residues. The V gene's germline CDR1 is PRHDT and CDR2 FYEKMQ (reference sequence). CDR3 nucleotide sequence: TGTGCCAGCAGCTTCAGACTAGCGGGGCAACAAGAGACCCAGTACTTC. It specifies CASSFRLAGQQETQYF.

In this sample, this clonotype turned up many times. The chain joins TRBV10-3 to TRBJ2-4; tentative D call: TRBD1 (5 bases). CDR1 ENHRY and CDR2 SYGVKD come from the germline V gene. V lost 0 bases and J lost 1, with 10 bases in between. The CDR3 consists of 16 residues. In DNA, the CDR3 is TGTGCCATCAGTGAGTCCAGGGCGTTGGCCAAAAACATTCAGTACTTC. It yields the protein CAISESRALAKNIQYF.

Notes on this clonotype: A much larger clone lies a single base off, so this may be a read error. The chain links TRBV7-2 to TRBJ1-1; D gene unclear. Germline CDR1 reads SGHTA; CDR2 reads FQGNSA. The CDR3 has 15 residues. CDR3: CAGSLAAGMNTEAFF. CDR3 in DNA: TGTGCCGGCAGCTTAGCGGCAGGTATGAACACTGAAGCTTTCTTT.

This clonotype was counted only a few times. This sequence joins TRBV4-2 and TRBJ2-1; D may be TRBD2 (7 bases). The CDR3 is made up of 18 amino acids. Germline-derived CDR1 and CDR2 are LGHNA and YNFKEQ. V was shortened by 0 bases and J by 0 bases, with 15 bases between the two germline ends. The CDR3 nucleotides read TGTGCCAGCAGCCAAGATAGAGGGGGGGTGAGCTCCTACAATGAGCAGTTCTTC. Its translation is CASSQDRGGVSSYNEQFF.